This T cell receptor beta chain was recorded in a study of human T cells and chemical hapten exposure. Study-level background: Sensitization used 2% DPC on approximately 2 cm by approximately 2 cm upper inner arm skin. Each patch test put 0.01% DPC on the upper back, and results were read at 6 days.

The germline V gene has CDR1 SNHLY and CDR2 FYNNEI. This CDR3 region has 13 residues. V shed 7 bases and J 3 bases; nucleotides not matched to a gene: 3. Time point here: patch test 1, 2 weeks after DPC sensitization. Indicated treatment: therapeutic diphenylcyclopropenone sensitization with weekly scalp DPC. Sample donors consisted of patients with alopecia, aged 18 to 70 years, who were suitable for DPC. Each cDNA molecule in the library carried unique molecular identifiers. TCRdb independently ran MiXCR on the RACE reads; one entry per CDR3 protein. The repertoire includes under 130,000 distinct CDR3 sequences, about 10% of them detected once, and approximately 3.5% sits in the top ten.

The material was whole blood, obtained in connection with sensitization to the hapten diphenylcyclopropenone (DPC). The chain couples TRBV2 to TRBJ2-7, with 10 bases fitting TRBD2. This TCR came from a woman between 40 and 50 years old with alopecia areata. Some clones in this sample may be carry-over from other donors' samples. The CDR3 is CASTGLADYEQYF. The CDR3 coding sequence is TGTGCCAGCACTGGACTAGCGGACTACGAGCAGTACTTC.